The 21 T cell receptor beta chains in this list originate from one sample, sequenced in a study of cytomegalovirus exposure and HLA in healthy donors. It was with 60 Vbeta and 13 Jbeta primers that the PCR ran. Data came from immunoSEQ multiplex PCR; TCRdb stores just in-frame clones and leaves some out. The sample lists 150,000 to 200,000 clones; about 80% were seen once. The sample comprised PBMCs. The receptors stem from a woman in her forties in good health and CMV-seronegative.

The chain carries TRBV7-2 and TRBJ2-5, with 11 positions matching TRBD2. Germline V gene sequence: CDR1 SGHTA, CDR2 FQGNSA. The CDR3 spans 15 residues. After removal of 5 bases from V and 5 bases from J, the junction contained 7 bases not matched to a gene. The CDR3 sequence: CASSSTSGSLETQYF. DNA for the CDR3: TGTGCCAGCAGCAGTACTAGCGGGAGTTTGGAGACCCAGTACTTC. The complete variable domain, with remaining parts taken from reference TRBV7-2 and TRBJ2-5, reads GAGVSQSPSNKVTEKGKDVELRCDPISGHTALYWYRQSLGQGLEFLIYFQGNSAPDKSGLPSDRFSAERTGGSVSTLTIQRTQQEDSAVYLCASSSTSGSLETQYFGPGTRLLVL.

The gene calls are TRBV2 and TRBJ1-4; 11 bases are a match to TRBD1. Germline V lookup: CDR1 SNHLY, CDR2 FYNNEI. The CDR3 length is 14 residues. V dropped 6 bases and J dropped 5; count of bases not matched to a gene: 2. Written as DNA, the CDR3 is TGTGCCAGCAGGGGGGACAGGGGGAATGAAAAACTGTTTTTT. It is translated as CASRGDRGNEKLFF.

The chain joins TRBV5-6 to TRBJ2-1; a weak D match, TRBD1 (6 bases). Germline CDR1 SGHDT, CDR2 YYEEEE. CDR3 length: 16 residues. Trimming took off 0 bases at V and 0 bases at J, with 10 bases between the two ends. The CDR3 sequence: CASSLGQGYSYNEQFF. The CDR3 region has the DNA TGTGCCAGCAGCTTGGGGCAGGGGTACTCCTACAATGAGCAGTTCTTC.

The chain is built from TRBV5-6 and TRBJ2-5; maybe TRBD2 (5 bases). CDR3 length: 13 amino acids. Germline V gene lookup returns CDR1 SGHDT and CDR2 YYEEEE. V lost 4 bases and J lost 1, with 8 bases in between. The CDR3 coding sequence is TGTGCCAGCAGCGGCGGGTCCCAAGAGACCCAGTACTTC. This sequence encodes CASSGGSQETQYF.

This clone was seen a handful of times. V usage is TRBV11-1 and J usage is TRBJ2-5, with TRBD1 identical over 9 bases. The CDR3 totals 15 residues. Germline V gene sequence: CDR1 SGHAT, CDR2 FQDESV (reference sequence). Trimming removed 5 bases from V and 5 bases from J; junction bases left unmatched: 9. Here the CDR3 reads CASSPRQGGSETQYF. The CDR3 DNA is TGTGCCAGCAGCCCCCGACAGGGGGGCTCCGAGACCCAGTACTTC.

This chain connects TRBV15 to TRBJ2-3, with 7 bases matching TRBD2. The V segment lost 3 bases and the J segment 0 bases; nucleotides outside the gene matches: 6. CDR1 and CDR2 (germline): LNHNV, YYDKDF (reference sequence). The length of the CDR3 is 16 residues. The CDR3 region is CATSRAPGLSTDTQYF. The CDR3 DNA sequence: TGTGCCACCAGCAGGGCGCCGGGACTAAGCACAGATACGCAGTATTTT.

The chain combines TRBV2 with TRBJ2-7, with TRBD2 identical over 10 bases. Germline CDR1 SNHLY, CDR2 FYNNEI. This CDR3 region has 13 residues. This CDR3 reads CASSGQREGRESV. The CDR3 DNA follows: TGTGCCAGCAGTGGTCAGCGGGAGGGCCGAGAGTCCGTC.

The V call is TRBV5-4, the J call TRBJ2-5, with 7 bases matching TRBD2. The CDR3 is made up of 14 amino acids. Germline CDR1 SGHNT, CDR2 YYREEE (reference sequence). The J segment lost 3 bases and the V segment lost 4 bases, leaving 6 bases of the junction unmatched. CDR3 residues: CASSTGGREETQYF. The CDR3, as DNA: TGTGCCAGCAGCACGGGAGGCCGGGAAGAGACCCAGTACTTC.

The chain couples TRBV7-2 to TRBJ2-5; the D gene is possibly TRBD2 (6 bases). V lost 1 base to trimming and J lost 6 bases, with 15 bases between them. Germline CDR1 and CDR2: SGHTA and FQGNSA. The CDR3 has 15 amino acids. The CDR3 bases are TGTGCCAGCAGCTTAGGGCTAGCGATGGGGCAGACCCAGTACTTC. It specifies CASSLGLAMGQTQYF. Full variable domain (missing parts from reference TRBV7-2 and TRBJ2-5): GAGVSQSPSNKVTEKGKDVELRCDPISGHTALYWYRQSLGQGLEFLIYFQGNSAPDKSGLPSDRFSAERTGGSVSTLTIQRTQQEDSAVYLCASSLGLAMGQTQYFGPGTRLLVL.

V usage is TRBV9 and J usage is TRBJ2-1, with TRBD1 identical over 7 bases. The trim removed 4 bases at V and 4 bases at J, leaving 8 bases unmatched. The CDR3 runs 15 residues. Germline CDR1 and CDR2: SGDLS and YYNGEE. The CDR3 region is CASSQRTGQYNEQFF. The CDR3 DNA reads TGTGCCAGCAGCCAGAGGACAGGTCAATACAATGAGCAGTTCTTC.

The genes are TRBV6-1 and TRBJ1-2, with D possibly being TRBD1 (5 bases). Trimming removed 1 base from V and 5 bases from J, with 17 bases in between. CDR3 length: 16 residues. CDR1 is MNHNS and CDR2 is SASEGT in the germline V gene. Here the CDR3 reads CASSEEGRGVRYGYTF. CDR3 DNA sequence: TGTGCCAGCAGTGAAGAGGGGCGGGGTGTGAGGTATGGCTACACCTTC.

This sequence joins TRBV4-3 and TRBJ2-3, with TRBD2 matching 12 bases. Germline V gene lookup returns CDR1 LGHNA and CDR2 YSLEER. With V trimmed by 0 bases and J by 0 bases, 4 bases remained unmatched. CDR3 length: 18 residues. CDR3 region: CASSQDLAGGPSTDTQYF. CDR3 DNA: TGCGCCAGCAGCCAAGATCTAGCGGGAGGGCCTAGCACAGATACGCAGTATTTT.

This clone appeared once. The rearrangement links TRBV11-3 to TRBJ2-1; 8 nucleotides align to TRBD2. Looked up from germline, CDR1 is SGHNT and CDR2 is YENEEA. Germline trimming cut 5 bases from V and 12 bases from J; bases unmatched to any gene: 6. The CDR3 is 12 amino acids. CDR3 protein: CASSPGLAGQFF. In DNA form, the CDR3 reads TGTGCCAGCAGCCCAGGACTAGCTGGGCAGTTCTTC.

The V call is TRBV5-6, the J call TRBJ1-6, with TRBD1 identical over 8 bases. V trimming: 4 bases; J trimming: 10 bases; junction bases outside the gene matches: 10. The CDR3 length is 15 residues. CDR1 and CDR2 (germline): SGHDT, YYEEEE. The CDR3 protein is CASSPDRGTRSPLHF. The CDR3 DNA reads TGTGCCAGCAGCCCTGACAGGGGAACGAGGTCACCCCTCCACTTT.

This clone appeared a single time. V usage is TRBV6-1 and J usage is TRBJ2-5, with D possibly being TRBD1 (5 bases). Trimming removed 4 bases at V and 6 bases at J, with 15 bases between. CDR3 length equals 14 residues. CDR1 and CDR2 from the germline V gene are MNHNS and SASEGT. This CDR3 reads CASSGLGRAKTQYF. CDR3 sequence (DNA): TGTGCCAGCAGTGGTCTAGGCAGGGCCAAGACCCAGTACTTC.

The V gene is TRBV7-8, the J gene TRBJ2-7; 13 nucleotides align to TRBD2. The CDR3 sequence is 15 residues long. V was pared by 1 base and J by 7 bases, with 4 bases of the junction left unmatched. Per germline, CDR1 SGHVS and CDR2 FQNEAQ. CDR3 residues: CASSLGLAGGEEQYV. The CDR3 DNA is TGTGCCAGCAGCTTAGGACTAGCGGGAGGCGAGGAGCAGTACGTC.

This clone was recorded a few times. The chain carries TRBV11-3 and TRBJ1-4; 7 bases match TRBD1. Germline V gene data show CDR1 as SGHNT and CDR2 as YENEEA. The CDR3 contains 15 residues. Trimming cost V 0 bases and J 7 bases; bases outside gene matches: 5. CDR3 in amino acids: CASSLDEGAGEKLFF. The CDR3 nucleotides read TGTGCCAGCAGCTTAGATGAGGGGGCCGGTGAAAAACTGTTTTTT.

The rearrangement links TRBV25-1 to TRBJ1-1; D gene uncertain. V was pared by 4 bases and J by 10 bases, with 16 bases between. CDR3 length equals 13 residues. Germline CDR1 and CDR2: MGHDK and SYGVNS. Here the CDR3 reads CASSAPSRGRAFF. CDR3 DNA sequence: TGTGCCAGCAGTGCCCCCAGCCGGGGAAGAGCTTTCTTT.

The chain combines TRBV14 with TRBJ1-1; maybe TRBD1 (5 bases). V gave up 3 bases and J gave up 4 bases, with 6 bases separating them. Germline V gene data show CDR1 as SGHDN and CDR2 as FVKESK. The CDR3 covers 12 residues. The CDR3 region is CASSHGGTEAFF. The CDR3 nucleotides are TGTGCCAGCAGCCACGGGGGCACTGAAGCTTTCTTT.

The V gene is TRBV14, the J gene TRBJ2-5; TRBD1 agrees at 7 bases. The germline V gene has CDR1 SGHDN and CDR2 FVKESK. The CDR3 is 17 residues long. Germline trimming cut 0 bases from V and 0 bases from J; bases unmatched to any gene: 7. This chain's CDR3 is CASSQDFGTVYQETQYF. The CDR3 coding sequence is TGTGCCAGCAGCCAAGATTTTGGGACAGTGTACCAAGAGACCCAGTACTTC.

DNA for the CDR3: TGCGCCAGCAGCCAAGACGGGCTAGCGGGGGGAGATACGCAGTATTTT. Its translation is CASSQDGLAGGDTQYF. This chain connects TRBV4-1 to TRBJ2-3, with 11 positions matching TRBD2. V dropped 0 bases and J dropped 5; count of bases not matched to a gene: 4. CDR3 length: 16 amino acids. CDR1 is MGHRA, CDR2 YSYEKL, per germline.